This T cell receptor beta chain derives from a study of cytomegalovirus exposure and HLA in healthy donors. Turning to this clone: Its target is not known.

V was cut by 4 bases and J by 3 bases, with 13 bases left in between. The CDR3 covers 14 residues. CDR1 is SEHNR, CDR2 FQNEAQ, per germline (reference sequence). Researchers ran the PCR with 60 Vbeta and 13 Jbeta primers. Sequenced by immunoSEQ multiplex PCR; TCRdb stores in-frame clones only, minus some. Of hundreds of thousands of clones in the sample, approximately 82% are singletons; the top ten hold over 0.55%. Despite likely unrecorded immune exposures, the donors were nominally healthy at the time of sampling. General study points: Reportedly, TCR beta sequences accurately predicted HLA-A and HLA-B alleles in most subjects.

This TCR derives from a man younger than 35 in good health and CMV-seronegative. The chain has TRBV7-9 and TRBJ2-7, with TRBD1 as a possible D gene (5 bases). The material sequenced was PBMCs. CDR3 amino acids: CASSSQDIYYEQYF. Here the CDR3 DNA reads TGTGCCAGCAGCTCGCAGGACATTTACTACGAGCAGTACTTC.